This T cell receptor beta chain was sequenced in a study of CD8 T cells in Susac syndrome. As for the study in general: Patients with Susac syndrome were therapy-naive, taking corticosteroids, with some also receiving intravenous immunoglobulin, or taking intravenous immunoglobulin alone at the time their blood was drawn. Broader study findings: In Susac syndrome, the CD4+ T cell repertoires did not show clonal expansion.

To note about this clonotype: Its antigen is unidentified.

Trimming at V came to 0 bases and at J to 7 bases, leaving 6 bases not matched to a gene. CDR3 length: 16 amino acids. CDR1 and CDR2 (germline): SGHTA, FQGTGA. Random hexamers primed reverse transcription of about 0.5 to 1 ug RNA. The TCR beta CDR3 was amplified by immunoSEQ multiplex PCR across 54 Vbeta, 13 Jbeta. TCRdb independently ran MiXCR on the immunoSEQ multiplex PCR reads; one entry per CDR3 protein. The data contain approximately 190,000 distinct CDR3 sequences, nearly 97% of them singletons. Patients having Susac syndrome satisfied recently defined diagnostic criteria for definite or probable disease.

The material sequenced was CD4+ T cells from PBMCs. J is TRBJ1-6 and V is TRBV7-3, with 7 positions matching TRBD1. This clonotype was sampled from a human donor with Susac syndrome. CDR3 in amino acids: CASSLTPTGSNSPLHF. As DNA, the CDR3 is TGTGCCAGCAGCTTAACGCCGACAGGGTCCAATTCACCCCTCCACTTT.